The rows below give T cell receptor beta chains drawn from one sample of a study of human thymus T cells. The data were produced by immunoSEQ multiplex PCR, yet TCRdb's version contains in-frame clones alone and is incomplete. The data contain about 78,000 clones, 90% to 98% of them singletons. The sequencing sample was made of thymus tissue. Every receptor here comes from a boy in the first two years of life with a congenital heart defect but otherwise immunologically healthy. Each CDR3 is given with its conserved first and last residue. Fields, in order: clone size, D gene, J gene, V gene, CDR3 DNA, CDR3 protein. The D gene is left open where the match is weak. Not all rows give a size; the values are once, few, many and, for expanded clones, a class.

- | - | TRBJ2-5 | TRBV28 | TGTGCCAGCACCGCTTCATTACTAGACCCAACCCAAGAGACCCAGTACTTC | CASTASLLDPTQETQYF
- | - | TRBJ1-1 | TRBV5-1 | TGCGCCAGCAACTCACAGGGTCTGAACACTGAAGCTTTCTTT | CASNSQGLNTEAFF
once | TRBD1 | TRBJ1-1 | TRBV10-3 | TGTGCCATCAGGGACAGGGGGGGGCCTGAAGCTTTCTTT | CAIRDRGGPEAFF
- | - | TRBJ2-5 | TRBV5-1 | TGCGCCAGCCAACTACATGGTGGGCAAGAGACCCAGTACTTC | CASQLHGGQETQYF
- | TRBD1 | TRBJ1-4 | TRBV10-3 | TGTGCCATCAGTGACCGGGGACAGGGGAACACCGAAAAACTGTTTTTT | CAISDRGQGNTEKLFF
- | TRBD2 | TRBJ2-3 | TRBV25-1 | TGTGCCAGCAGTGAATCCTTCCCTGGACTAGCGACGAATACGCAGTATTTT | CASSESFPGLATNTQYF
- | - | TRBJ1-5 | TRBV5-6 | TGTGCCAGCAGCTTGGTTGTGGGTCCAGAAAATCAGCCCCAGAATTTT | CASSLVVGPENQPQNF
once | - | TRBJ1-1 | TRBV19 | TGTGCCAGTAGTTCCGGACGGCTGACGAACACTGAAGCTTTCTTT | CASSSGRLTNTEAFF
- | - | TRBJ1-1 | TRBV4-2 | TGTGCCAGCAGCCAAGGAGGACGAGATGAAGCTTTCTTT | CASSQGGRDEAFF
- | - | TRBJ2-7 | TRBV19 | TGTGCCTCCTACGAGCAGTACTTC | CASYEQYF
few | - | TRBJ1-5 | TRBV29-1 | TGCAGCGTTGCACAGGGTCAGGATCAGCCCCAGCATTTT | CSVAQGQDQPQHF
- | - | TRBJ2-3 | TRBV10-3 | TGTGCCATCAGCGTAAAAGATTTAACAGGGAGTAGCACAGATACGCAGTATTTT | CAISVKDLTGSSTDTQYF
- | TRBD2 | TRBJ2-3 | TRBV7-2 | TGTGCCAGCAGCCTCCTAGCGGAAAACACAGATACGCAGTATTTT | CASSLLAENTDTQYF
- | - | TRBJ1-2 | TRBV27 | TGTGCCAGCAGCCCAGGCTCTATGCCCTATGGCTACACCTTC | CASSPGSMPYGYTF
- | TRBD1 | TRBJ1-1 | TRBV4-3 | TGCGCCAGCAGCCATTACCCGGGACAGGGGGCCCCATTCACTGAAGCTTTCTTT | CASSHYPGQGAPFTEAFF
- | TRBD2 | TRBJ2-1 | TRBV9 | TGTGCCAGCAGCGCCGACGGGACTAGGGTGGGGGATGAGCAGTTCTTC | CASSADGTRVGDEQFF
- | TRBD2 | TRBJ2-1 | TRBV10-1 | TGCGCCAGCAGTGAGTCCCCAAGCGGGAACCACAATGAGCAGTTCTTC | CASSESPSGNHNEQFF
- | TRBD1 | TRBJ1-1 | TRBV11-2 | TGTGCCAGCAGCTTCGGGACAGCCGACCCCACTGAAGCTTTCTTT | CASSFGTADPTEAFF
- | - | TRBJ1-2 | TRBV28 | TGTGCCAGCAGAAACCTAGGGACTGGCTACACCTTC | CASRNLGTGYTF
- | - | TRBJ1-3 | TRBV10-2 | TGCGCCAGCAGTGAGCCGTTCGGAAACACCATATATTTT | CASSEPFGNTIYF
- | TRBD1 | TRBJ2-7 | TRBV7-9 | TGTGCCAGCAGCTCTGGAAGACAGGGGGACGAGCAGTACTTC | CASSSGRQGDEQYF
- | TRBD2 | TRBJ2-1 | TRBV19 | TGTGCCAGTAGTTCTCTAGCGGGGGGTCATGAGCAGTTCTTC | CASSSLAGGHEQFF